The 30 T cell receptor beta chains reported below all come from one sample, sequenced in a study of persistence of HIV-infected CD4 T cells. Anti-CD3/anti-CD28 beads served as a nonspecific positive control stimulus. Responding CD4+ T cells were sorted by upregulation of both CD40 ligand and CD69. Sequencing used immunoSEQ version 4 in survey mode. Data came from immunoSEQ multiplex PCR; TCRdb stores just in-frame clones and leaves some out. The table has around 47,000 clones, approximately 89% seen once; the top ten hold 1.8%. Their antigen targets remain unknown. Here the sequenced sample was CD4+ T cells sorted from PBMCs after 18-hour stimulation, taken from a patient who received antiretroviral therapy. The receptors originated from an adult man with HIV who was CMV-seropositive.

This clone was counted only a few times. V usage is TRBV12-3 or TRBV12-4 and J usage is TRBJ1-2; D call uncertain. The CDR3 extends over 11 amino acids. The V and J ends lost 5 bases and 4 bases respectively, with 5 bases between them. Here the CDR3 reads CASSNFYGYTF. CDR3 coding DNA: TGTGCCAGCAGTAACTTCTATGGCTACACCTTC.

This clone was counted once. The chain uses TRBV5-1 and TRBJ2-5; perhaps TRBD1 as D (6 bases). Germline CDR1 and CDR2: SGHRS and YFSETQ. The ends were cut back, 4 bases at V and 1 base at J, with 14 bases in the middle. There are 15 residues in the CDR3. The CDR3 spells CASSATGTTQETQYF. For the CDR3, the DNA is TGCGCCAGCAGCGCAACCGGGACAACCCAAGAGACCCAGTACTTC.

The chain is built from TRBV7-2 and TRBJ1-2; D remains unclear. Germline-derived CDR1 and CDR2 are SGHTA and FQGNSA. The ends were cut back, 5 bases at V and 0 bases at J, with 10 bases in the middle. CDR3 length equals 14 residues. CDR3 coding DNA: TGTGCCAGCAGCCAAGGCCGTACTAACTATGGCTACACCTTC. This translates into CASSQGRTNYGYTF.

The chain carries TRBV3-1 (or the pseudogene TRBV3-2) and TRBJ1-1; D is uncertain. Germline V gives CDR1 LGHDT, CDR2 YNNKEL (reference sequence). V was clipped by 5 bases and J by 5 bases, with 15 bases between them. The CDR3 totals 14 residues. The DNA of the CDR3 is TGTGCCAGCAGCTTCAGACCAGAGGGAACTGAAGCTTTCTTT. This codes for CASSFRPEGTEAFF.

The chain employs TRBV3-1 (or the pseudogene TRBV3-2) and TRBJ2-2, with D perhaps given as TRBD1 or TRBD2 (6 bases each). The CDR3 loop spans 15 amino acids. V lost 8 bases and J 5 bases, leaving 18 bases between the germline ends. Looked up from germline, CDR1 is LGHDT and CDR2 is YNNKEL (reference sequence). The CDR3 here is CASVRKGGGTGELFF. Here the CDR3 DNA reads TGTGCCAGCGTCCGAAAGGGGGGAGGTACCGGGGAGCTGTTTTTT.

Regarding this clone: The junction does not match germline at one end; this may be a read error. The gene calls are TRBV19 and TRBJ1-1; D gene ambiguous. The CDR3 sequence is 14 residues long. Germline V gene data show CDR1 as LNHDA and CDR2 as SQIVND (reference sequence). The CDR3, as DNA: TGTGCCAGTAGTTTAGAACTGACAAACACTGAAGCTTTCTTT. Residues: CASSLELTNTEAFF.

The CDR3: CASSPEGLKAFF. CDR3 sequence (DNA): TGTGCCAGCAGCCCGGAGGGGTTGAAAGCTTTCTTT. The V and J genes are TRBV3-1 (or the pseudogene TRBV3-2) and TRBJ1-1; tentative D call: TRBD1 (5 bases). Germline loops: CDR1 LGHDT, CDR2 YNNKEL (reference sequence). This CDR3 contains 12 residues. With 4 bases removed from V and 9 bases from J, the gap between germline ends came to 12 bases.

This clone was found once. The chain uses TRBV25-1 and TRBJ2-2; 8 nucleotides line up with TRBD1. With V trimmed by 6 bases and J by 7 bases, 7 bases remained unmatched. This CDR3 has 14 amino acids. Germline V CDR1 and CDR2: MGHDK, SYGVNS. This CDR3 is CASRDRVSDGELFF. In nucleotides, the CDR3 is TGTGCCAGCAGGGACAGGGTTTCCGACGGGGAGCTGTTTTTT.

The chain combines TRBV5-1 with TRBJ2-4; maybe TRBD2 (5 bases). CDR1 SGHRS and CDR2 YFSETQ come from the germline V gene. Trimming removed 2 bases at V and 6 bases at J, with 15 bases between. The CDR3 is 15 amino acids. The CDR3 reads CASSFSGVEGNIQYF. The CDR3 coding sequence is TGCGCCAGCAGCTTTTCGGGCGTCGAGGGAAACATTCAGTACTTC.

Written as DNA, the CDR3 is TGTGCCAGCAGCTTAGGGCATCGCACAGATACGCAGTATTTT. Protein: CASSLGHRTDTQYF. The chain carries TRBV7-8 and TRBJ2-3, with D uncertain. Trimming took 1 base from V and 1 from J, leaving 6 bases between them. Germline lookup yields CDR1 SGHVS and CDR2 FQNEAQ. The CDR3 length is 14 residues.

CDR3 sequence: CATSDPTASGANVLTF. The CDR3 DNA is TGTGCCACCAGTGACCCGACAGCCTCTGGGGCCAACGTCCTGACTTTC. The chain recombines TRBV24-1 with TRBJ2-6; perhaps TRBD1 as D (5 bases). Germline values: CDR1 KGHDR, CDR2 SFDVKD. This CDR3 contains 16 residues. Trimming stripped 4 bases from V and 0 bases from J, with 9 bases between.

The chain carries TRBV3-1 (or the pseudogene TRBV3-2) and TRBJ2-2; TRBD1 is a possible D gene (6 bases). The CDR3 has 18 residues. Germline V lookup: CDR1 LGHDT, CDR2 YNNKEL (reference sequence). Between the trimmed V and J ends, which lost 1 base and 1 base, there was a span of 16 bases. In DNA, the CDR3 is TGTGCCAGCAGCCAAGTCATCCCCCGGACAGAGAACACCGGGGAGCTGTTTTTT. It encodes CASSQVIPRTENTGELFF.

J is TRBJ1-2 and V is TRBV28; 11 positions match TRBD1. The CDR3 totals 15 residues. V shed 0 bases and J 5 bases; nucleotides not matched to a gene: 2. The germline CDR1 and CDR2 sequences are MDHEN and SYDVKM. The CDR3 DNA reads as TGTGCCAGCAGTTTATGGGGACAGGGGGGGTATGGCTACACCTTC. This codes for CASSLWGQGGYGYTF.

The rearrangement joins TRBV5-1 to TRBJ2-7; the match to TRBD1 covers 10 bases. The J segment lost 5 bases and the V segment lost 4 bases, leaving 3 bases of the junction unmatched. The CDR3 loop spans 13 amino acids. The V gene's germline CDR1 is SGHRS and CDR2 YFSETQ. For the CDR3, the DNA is TGCGCCAGCAGCAACGACAGGGGGCACGAGCAGTACTTC. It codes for CASSNDRGHEQYF. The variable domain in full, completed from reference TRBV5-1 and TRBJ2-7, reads KAGVTQTPRYLIKTRGQQVTLSCSPISGHRSVSWYQQTPGQGLQFLFEYFSETQRNKGNFPGRFSGRQFSNSRSEMNVSTLELGDSALYLCASSNDRGHEQYFGPGTRLTVT.

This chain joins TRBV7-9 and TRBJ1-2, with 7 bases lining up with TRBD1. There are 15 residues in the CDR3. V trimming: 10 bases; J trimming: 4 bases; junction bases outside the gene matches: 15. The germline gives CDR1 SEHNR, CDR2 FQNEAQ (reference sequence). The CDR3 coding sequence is TGTGCCACCACATTTGTAACTGAGGGGGCCTATGGCTACACCTTC. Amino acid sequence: CATTFVTEGAYGYTF.

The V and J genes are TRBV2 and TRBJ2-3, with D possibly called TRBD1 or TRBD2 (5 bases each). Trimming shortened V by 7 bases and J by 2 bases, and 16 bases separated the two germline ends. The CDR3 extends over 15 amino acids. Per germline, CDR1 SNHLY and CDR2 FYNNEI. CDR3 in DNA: TGTGCCAGCATCAGGGACGGCCACTCCACAGATACGCAGTATTTT. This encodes CASIRDGHSTDTQYF.

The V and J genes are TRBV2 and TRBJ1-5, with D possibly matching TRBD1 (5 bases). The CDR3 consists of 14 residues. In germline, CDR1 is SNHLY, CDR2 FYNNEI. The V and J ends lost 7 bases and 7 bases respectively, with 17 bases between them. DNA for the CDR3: TGTGCCAGCACCCGCCAGGGATTGGGGCAGCCCCAGCATTTT. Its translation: CASTRQGLGQPQHF.

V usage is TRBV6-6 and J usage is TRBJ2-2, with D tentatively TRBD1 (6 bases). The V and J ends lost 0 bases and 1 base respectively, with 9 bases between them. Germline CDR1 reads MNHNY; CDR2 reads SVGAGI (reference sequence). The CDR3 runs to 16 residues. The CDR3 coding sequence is TGTGCCAGCAGTTACTCGAACAGGGAGAACACCGGGGAGCTGTTTTTT. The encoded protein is CASSYSNRENTGELFF.

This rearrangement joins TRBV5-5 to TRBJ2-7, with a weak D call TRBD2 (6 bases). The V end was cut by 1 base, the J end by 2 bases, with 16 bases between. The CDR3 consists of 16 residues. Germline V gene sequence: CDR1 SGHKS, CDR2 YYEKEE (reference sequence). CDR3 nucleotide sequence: TGTGCCAGCAGCTTGAGGCCTAGCGCTACAGCCTACGAGCAGTACTTC. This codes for CASSLRPSATAYEQYF.

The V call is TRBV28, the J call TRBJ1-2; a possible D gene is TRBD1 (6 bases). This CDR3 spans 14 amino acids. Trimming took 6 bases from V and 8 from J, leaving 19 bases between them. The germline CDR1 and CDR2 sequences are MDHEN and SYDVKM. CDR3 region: CASRSAIGGGGYTF. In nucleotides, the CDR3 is TGTGCCAGCAGGAGCGCGATAGGGGGAGGGGGCTACACCTTC.

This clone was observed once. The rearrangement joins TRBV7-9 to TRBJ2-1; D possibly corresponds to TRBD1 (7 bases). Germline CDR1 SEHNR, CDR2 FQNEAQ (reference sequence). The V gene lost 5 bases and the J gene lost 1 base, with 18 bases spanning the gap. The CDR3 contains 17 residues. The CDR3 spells CASSPPRGDPSYNEQFF. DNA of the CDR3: TGTGCCAGCAGCCCCCCCAGGGGGGATCCGTCCTACAATGAGCAGTTCTTC.

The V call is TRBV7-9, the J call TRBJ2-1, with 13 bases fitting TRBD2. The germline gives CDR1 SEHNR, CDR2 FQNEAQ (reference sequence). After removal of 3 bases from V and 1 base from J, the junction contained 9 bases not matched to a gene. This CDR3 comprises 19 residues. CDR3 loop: CASSLTSGGPVSSYNEQFF. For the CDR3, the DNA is TGTGCCAGCAGCTTGACTAGCGGGGGGCCAGTGTCATCCTACAATGAGCAGTTCTTC.

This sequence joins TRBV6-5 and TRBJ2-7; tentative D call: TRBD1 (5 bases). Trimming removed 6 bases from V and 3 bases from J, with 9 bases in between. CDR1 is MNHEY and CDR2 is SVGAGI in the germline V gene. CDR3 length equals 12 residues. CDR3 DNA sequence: TGTGCCAGCAGCTTTCAGGGCTACGAGCAGTACTTC. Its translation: CASSFQGYEQYF.

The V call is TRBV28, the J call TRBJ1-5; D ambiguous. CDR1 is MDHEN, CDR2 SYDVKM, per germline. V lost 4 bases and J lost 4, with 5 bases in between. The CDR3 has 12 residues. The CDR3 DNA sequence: TGTGCCAGCAGTTCCGGAAATCAGCCCCAGCATTTT. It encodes CASSSGNQPQHF.

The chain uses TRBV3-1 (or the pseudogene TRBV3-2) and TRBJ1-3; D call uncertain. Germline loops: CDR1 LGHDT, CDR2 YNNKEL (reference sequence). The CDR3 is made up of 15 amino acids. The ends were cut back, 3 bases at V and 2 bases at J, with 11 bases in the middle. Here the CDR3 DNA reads TGTGCCAGCAGCCAGCGAGACAAGGCTGGAAACACCATATATTTT. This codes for CASSQRDKAGNTIYF.

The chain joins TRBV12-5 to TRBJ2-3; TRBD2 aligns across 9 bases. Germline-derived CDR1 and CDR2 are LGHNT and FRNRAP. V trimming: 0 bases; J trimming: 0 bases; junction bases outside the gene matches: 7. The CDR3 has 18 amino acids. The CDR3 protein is CASGLVMGSGGSTDTQYF. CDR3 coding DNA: TGTGCTAGTGGTTTGGTAATGGGTAGCGGGGGTAGCACAGATACGCAGTATTTT.

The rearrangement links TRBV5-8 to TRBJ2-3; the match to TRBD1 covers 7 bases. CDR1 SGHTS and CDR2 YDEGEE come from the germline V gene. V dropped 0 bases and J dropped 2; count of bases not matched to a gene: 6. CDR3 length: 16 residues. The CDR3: CASSLAGGINTDTQYF. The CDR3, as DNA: TGTGCCAGCAGCTTGGCAGGGGGAATTAACACAGATACGCAGTATTTT.

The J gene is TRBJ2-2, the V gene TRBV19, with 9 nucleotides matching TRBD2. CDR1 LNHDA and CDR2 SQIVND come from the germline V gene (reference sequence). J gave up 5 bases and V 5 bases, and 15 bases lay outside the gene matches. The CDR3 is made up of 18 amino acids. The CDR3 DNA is TGTGCCAGTAGTGTTCCTAGCGGGGACACCTCGGGGACCGGGGAGCTGTTTTTT. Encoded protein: CASSVPSGDTSGTGELFF.

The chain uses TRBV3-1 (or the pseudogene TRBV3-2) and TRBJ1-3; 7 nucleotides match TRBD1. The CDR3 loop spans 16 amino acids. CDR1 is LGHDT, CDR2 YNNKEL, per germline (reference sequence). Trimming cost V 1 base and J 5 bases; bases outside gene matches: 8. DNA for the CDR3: TGTGCCAGCAGCCAAGGCAGGGGGATTGGGCGAAACACCATATATTTT. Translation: CASSQGRGIGRNTIYF.

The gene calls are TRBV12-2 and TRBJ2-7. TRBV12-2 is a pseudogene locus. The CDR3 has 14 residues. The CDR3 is CASRLAGTYYEQYF. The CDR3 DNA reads TGTGCAAGTCGCTTAGCGGGGACGTACTACGAGCAGTACTTC.